There are many counts of the clone carrying this T cell receptor (beta chain). These data come from a study of T cells in Graves' hyperthyroidism and ophthalmopathy. The TCR beta CDR3 regions underwent amplification using RNA transcripts as the source. First-round RT-PCR targeting the TCR CDR3 was performed with the HTBI primer set. TCRdb called the multiplex PCR reads again in MiXCR, with one record for every CDR3 protein. Found here are roughly 580,000 distinct CDR3 sequences, around 13% of them singletons; the top ten hold less than 6%. Those patients with uncontrolled infection, other autoimmune disease, pregnancy or lactation were excluded. Germline-derived CDR1 and CDR2 are DFQATT and SNEGSKA (reference sequence). This CDR3 is 15 amino acids long. Trimming removed 1 base at V and 2 bases at J, with 13 bases between.

The clonotype originates from a woman in her thirties with Graves' hyperthyroidism that later progressed to Graves' ophthalmopathy. This chain links TRBV20-1 with TRBJ2-3, with D perhaps being TRBD1 or TRBD2 (5 bases each). The material sequenced was blood. CDR3 sequence (DNA): TGCAGTGCTAGAGTTGGGACGACCACCACAGATACGCAGTATTTT. This codes for CSARVGTTTTDTQYF.